The entry below describes one TCR beta chain. Here immunoSEQ multiplex PCR was the method, and the copy in TCRdb shows in-frame clones only, minus some. The table lists over 800,000 clones, 80% to 95% of them singletons. These data belong to a study of shared clonotypes between healthy human individuals. The V and J ends lost 2 bases and 3 bases, in that order; junction bases with no gene match: 8. The CDR3 loop spans 16 amino acids. Germline assignment: CDR1 MNHNY and CDR2 SVGAGI (reference sequence). Cells designated naive CD8 were CD45RO-negative and were positively selected for CCR7, with terminally differentiated effector memory CD45RA+ cells excluded.

The V and J genes are TRBV6-6 and TRBJ2-5; 8 nucleotides match TRBD2. The TCR sequence derives from a man aged 25-45 years in good health. Specimen: naive CD8+ T cells sorted from blood. CDR3 bases: TGTGCCAGCAGTTACACCCTACTAGCGGCCAAAGAGACCCAGTACTTC. Translating gives CASSYTLLAAKETQYF.